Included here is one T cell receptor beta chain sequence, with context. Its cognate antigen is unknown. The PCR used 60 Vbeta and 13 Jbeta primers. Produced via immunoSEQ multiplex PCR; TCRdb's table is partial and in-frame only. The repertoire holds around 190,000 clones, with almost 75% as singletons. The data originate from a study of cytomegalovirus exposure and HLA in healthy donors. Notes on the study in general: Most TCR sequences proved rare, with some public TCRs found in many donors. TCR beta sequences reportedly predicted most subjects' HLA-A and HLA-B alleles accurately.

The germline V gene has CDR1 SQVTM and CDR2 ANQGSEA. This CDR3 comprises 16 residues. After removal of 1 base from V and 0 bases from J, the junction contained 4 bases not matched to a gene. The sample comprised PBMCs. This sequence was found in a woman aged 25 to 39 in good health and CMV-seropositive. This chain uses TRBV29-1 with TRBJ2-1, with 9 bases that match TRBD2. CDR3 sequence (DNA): TGCAGCGTTGAAGGACTAGCGGAGTACTCCTACAATGAGCAGTTCTTC. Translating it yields CSVEGLAEYSYNEQFF.